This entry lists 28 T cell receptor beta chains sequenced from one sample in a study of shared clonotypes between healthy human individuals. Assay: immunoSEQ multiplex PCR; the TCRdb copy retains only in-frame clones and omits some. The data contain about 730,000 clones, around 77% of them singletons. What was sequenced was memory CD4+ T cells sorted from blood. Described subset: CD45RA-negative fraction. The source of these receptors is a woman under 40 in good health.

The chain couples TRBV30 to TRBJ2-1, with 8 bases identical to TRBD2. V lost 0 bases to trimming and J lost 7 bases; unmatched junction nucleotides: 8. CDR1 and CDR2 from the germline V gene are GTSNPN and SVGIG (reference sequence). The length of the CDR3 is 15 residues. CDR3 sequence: CAWSVGAGVGNEQFF. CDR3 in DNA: TGTGCCTGGAGTGTTGGAGCGGGAGTAGGTAATGAGCAGTTCTTC.

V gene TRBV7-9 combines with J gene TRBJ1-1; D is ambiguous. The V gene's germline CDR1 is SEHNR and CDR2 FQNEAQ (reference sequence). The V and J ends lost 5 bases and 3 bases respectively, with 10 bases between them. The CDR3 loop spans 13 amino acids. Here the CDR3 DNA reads TGTGCCAGCAGCGGGCCCGGGGACACTGAAGCTTTCTTT. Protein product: CASSGPGDTEAFF.

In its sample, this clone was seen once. The CDR3 coding sequence is TGCGCCAGCAGCCAAGGGGGTAGCGGGAGGGTAGAGACCCAGTACTTC. Its protein product is CASSQGGSGRVETQYF. The genes are TRBV4-1 and TRBJ2-5; 11 nucleotides line up with TRBD2. The germline CDR1 and CDR2 sequences are MGHRA and YSYEKL. V gave up 1 base and J gave up 4 bases; unmatched junction bases: 5. This CDR3 contains 16 residues.

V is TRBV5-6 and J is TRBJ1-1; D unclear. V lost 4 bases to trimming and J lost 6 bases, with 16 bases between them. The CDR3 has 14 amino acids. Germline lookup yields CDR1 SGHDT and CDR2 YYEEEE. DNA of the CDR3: TGTGCCAGCAGCAAAGCGGGGAGAACCTCTGAAGCTTTCTTT. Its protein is CASSKAGRTSEAFF.

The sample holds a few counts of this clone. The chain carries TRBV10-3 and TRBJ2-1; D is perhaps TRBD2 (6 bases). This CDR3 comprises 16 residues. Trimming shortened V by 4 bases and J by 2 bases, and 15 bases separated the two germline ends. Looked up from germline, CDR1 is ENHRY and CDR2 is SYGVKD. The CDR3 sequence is CAISVRGGKAYNEQFF. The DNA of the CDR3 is TGTGCCATCAGTGTTCGTGGGGGGAAAGCCTACAATGAGCAGTTCTTC.

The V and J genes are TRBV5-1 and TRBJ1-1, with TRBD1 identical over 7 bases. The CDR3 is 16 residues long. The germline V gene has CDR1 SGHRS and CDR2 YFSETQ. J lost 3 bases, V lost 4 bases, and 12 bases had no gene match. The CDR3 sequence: CASSTNEGGADTEAFF. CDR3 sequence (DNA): TGCGCCAGCAGCACTAACGAAGGGGGCGCGGACACTGAAGCTTTCTTT.

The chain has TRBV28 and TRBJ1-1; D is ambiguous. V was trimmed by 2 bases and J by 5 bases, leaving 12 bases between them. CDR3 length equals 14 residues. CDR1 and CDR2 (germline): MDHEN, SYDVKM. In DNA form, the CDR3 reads TGTGCCAGCAGTTTAGCCCTGGGAAGGACTGAAGCTTTCTTT. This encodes CASSLALGRTEAFF. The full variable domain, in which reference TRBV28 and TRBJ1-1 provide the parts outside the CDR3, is DVKVTQSSRYLVKRTGEKVFLECVQDMDHENMFWYRQDPGLGLRLIYFSYDVKMKEKGDIPEGYSVSREKKERFSLILESASTNQTSMYLCASSLALGRTEAFFGQGTRLTVV.

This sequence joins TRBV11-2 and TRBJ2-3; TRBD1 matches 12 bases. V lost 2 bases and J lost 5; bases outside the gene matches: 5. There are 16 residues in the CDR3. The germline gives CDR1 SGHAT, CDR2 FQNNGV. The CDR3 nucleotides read TGTGCCAGCAGCTTATCTGGGACAGGGGGCATAGATACGCAGTATTTT. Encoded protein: CASSLSGTGGIDTQYF.

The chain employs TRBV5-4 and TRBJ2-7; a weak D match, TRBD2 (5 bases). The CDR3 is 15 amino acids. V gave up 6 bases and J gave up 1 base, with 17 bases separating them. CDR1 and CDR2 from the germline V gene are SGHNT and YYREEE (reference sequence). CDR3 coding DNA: TGTGCCAGCACCAAACGGGGAGACTTATCCTACGAGCAGTACTTC. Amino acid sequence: CASTKRGDLSYEQYF.

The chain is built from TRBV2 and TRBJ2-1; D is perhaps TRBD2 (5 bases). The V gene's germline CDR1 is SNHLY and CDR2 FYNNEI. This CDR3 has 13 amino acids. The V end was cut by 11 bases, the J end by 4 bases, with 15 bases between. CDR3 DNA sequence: TGTGCCGGGCACGGAGGTTTTTACAATGAGCAGTTCTTC. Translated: CAGHGGFYNEQFF. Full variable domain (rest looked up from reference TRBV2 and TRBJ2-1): EPEVTQTPSHQVTQMGQEVILRCVPISNHLYFYWYRQILGQKVEFLVSFYNNEISEKSEIFDDQFSVERPDGSNFTLKIRSTKLEDSAMYFCAGHGGFYNEQFFGPGTRLTVL.

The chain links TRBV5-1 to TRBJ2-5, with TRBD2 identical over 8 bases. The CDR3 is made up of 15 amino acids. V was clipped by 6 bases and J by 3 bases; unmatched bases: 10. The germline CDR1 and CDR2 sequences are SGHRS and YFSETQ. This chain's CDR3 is CASTLGGREEETQYF. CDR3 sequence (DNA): TGCGCCAGCACCCTTGGAGGGCGGGAGGAAGAGACCCAGTACTTC.

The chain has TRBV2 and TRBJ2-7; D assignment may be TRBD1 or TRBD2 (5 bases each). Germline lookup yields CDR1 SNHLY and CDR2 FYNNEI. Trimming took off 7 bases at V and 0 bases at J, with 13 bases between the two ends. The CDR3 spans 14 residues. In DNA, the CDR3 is TGTGCCAGCAATGGGACCGTTGACTCCTACGAGCAGTACTTC. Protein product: CASNGTVDSYEQYF.

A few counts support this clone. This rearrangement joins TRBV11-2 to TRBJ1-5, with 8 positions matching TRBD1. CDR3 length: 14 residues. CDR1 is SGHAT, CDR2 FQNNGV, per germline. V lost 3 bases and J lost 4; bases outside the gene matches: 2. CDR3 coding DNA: TGTGCCAGCAGCTTCGACAGGGGTAATCAGCCCCAGCATTTT. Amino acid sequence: CASSFDRGNQPQHF.

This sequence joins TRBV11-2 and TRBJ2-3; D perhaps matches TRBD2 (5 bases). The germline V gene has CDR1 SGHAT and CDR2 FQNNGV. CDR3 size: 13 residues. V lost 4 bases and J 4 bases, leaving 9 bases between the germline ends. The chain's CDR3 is CASSSRGSDTQYF. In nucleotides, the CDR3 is TGTGCCAGCAGCTCCCGGGGTTCAGATACGCAGTATTTT.

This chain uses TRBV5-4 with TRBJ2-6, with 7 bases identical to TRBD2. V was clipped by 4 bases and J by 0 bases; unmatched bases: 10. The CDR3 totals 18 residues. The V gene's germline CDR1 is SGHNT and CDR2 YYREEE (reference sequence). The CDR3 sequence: CASSDSGGPYSGANVLTF. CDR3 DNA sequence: TGTGCCAGCAGCGATTCGGGGGGACCATACTCTGGGGCCAACGTCCTGACTTTC.

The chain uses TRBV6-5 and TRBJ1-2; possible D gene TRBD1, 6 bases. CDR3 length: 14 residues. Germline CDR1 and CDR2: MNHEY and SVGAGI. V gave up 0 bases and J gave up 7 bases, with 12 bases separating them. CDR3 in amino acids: CASSYSVRGGGYTF. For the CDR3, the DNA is TGTGCCAGCAGTTACTCCGTCAGGGGAGGTGGCTACACCTTC.

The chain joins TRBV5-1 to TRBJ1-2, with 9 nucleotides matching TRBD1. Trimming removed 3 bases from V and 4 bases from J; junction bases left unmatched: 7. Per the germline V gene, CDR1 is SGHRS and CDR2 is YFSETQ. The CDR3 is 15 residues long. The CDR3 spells CASSSGTGQLYGYTF. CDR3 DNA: TGCGCCAGCAGCTCGGGGACAGGGCAGCTCTATGGCTACACCTTC. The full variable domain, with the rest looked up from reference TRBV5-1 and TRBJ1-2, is KAGVTQTPRYLIKTRGQQVTLSCSPISGHRSVSWYQQTPGQGLQFLFEYFSETQRNKGNFPGRFSGRQFSNSRSEMNVSTLELGDSALYLCASSSGTGQLYGYTFGSGTRLTVV.

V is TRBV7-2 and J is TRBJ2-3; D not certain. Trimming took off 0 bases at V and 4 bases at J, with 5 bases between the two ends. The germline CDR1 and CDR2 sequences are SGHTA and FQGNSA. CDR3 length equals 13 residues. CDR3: CASSLAGSDTQYF. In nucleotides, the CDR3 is TGTGCCAGCAGCTTAGCGGGCTCAGATACGCAGTATTTT.

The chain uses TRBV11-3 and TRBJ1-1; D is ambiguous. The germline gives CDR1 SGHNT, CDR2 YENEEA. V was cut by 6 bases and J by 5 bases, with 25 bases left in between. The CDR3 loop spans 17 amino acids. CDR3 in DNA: TGTGCCAGCAGTATAAAAAAAATTTTGGGTCGTTGGACTGAAGCTTTCTTT. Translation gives CASSIKKILGRWTEAFF.

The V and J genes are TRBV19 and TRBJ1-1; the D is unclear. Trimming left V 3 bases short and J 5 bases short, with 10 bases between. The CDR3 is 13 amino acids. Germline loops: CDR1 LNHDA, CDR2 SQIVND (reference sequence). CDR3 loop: CASSMAERTEAFF. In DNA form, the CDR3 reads TGTGCCAGTAGTATGGCGGAGCGGACTGAAGCTTTCTTT. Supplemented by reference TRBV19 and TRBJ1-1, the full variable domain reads DGGITQSPKYLFRKEGQNVTLSCEQNLNHDAMYWYRQDPGQGLRLIYYSQIVNDFQKGDIAEGYSVSREKKESFPLTVTSAQKNPTAFYLCASSMAERTEAFFGQGTRLTVV.

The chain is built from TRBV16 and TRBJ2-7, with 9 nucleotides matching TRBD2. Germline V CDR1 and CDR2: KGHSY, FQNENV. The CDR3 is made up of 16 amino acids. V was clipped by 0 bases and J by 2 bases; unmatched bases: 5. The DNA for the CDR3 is TGTGCCAGCAGCCAATCCGCGGGAGGGAGACCCTACGAGCAGTACTTC. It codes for CASSQSAGGRPYEQYF.

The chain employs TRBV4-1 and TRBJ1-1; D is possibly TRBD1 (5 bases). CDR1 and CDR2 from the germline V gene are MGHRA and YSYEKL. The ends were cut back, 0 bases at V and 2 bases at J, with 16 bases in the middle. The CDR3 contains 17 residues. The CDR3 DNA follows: TGCGCCAGCAGCCAAGAACGGGGGGGACCACCTAACACTGAAGCTTTCTTT. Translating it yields CASSQERGGPPNTEAFF.

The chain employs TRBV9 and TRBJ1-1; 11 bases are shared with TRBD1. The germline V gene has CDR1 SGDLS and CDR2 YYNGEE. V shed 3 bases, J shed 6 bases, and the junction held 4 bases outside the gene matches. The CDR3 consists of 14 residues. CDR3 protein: CASSGTGGYSEAFF. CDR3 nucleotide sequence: TGTGCCAGCAGCGGGACAGGGGGCTATTCTGAAGCTTTCTTT.

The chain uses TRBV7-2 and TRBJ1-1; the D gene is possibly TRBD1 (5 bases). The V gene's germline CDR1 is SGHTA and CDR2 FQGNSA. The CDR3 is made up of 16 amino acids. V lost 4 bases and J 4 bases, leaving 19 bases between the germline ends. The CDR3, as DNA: TGTGCCAGCAGCTCGCAACGGGGCAGGGTGGGCACTGAAGCTTTCTTT. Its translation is CASSSQRGRVGTEAFF.

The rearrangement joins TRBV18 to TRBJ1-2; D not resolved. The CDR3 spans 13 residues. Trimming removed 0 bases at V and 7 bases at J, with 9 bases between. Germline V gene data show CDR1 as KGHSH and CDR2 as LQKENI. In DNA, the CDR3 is TGTGCCAGCTCACCACCAGGGAATGCTGGCTACACCTTC. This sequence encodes CASSPPGNAGYTF.

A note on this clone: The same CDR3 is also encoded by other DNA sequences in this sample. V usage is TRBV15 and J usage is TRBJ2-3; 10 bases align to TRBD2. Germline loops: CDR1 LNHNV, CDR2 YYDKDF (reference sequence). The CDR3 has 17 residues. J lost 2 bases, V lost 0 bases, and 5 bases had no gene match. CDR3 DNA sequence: TGTGCCACCAGCAGAGATAGGACTAGCGGTTACACAGATACGCAGTATTTT. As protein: CATSRDRTSGYTDTQYF.

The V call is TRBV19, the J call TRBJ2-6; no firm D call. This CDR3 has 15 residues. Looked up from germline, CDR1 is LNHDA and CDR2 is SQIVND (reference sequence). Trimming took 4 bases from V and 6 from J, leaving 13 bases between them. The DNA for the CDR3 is TGTGCCAGTAGTAATCGTAGGGTGGAGGCCAACGTCCTGACTTTC. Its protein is CASSNRRVEANVLTF.

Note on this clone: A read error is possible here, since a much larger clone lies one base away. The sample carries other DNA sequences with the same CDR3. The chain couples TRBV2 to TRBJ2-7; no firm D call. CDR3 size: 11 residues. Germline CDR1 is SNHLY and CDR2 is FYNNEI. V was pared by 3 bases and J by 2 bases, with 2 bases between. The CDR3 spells CASSDTYEQYF. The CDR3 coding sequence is TGTGCCAGCAGTGACACCTACGAGCAGTACTTC.